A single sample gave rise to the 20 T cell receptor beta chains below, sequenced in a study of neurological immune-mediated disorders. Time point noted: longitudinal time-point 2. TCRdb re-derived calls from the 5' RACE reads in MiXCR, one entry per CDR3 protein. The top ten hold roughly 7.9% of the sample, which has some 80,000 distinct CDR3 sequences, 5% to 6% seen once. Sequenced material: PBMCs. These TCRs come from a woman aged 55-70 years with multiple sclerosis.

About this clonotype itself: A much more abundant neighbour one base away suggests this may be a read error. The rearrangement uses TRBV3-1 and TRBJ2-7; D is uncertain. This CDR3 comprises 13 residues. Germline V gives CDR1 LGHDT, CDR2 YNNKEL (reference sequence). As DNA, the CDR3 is TGTGCCAGCAGCCAAGATTATGCATACGAGCAGCACTTC. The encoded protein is CASSQDYAYEQHF.

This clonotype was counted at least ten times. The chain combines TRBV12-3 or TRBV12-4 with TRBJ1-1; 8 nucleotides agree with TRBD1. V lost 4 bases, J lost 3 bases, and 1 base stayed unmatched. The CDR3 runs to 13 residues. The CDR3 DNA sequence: TGTGCCAGCAGTTCCAGGGGGCACACTGAAGCTTTCTTT. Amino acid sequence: CASSSRGHTEAFF.

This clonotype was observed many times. As DNA, the CDR3 is TGCAGTGCTAGAGCGGGGAGTACCCGTACAGATACGCAGTATTTT. This gives the protein CSARAGSTRTDTQYF. The rearrangement joins TRBV20-1 to TRBJ2-3; D is perhaps TRBD2 (5 bases). The V gene's germline CDR1 is DFQATT and CDR2 SNEGSKA (reference sequence). Trimming stripped 1 base from V and 3 bases from J, with 14 bases between. The CDR3 sequence is 15 residues long.

CDR3 in DNA: TGTGCCAGCAGTTTAAATCGGCCAGACACAGATACGCAGTATTTT. It codes for CASSLNRPDTDTQYF. The genes are TRBV27 and TRBJ2-3, with D unclear. Germline values: CDR1 MNHEY, CDR2 SMNVEV (reference sequence). There are 15 residues in the CDR3. Trimming stripped 2 bases from V and 2 bases from J, with 11 bases between.

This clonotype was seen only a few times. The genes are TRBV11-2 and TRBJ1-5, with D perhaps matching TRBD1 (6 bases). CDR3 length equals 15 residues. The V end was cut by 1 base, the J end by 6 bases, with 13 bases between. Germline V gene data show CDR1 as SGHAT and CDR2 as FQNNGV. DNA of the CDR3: TGTGCCAGCAGCTTAGGGCTGGGGGCGTCTCAGCCCCAGCATTTT. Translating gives CASSLGLGASQPQHF.

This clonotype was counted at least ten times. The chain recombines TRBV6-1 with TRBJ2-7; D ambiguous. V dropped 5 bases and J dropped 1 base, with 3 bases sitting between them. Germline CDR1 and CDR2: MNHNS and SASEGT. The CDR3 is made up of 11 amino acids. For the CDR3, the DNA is TGTGCCAGCAGTCGATCCTACGAGCAGTACTTC. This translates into CASSRSYEQYF.

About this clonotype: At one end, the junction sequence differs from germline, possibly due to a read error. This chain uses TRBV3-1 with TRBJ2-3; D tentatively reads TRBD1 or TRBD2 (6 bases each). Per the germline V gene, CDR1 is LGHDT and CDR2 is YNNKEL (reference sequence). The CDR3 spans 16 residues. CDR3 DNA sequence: TGTGCCAGCAGCCAACTAGCTGGGGGGCTTGGAGATACGCACTATTTT. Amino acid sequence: CASSQLAGGLGDTHYF.

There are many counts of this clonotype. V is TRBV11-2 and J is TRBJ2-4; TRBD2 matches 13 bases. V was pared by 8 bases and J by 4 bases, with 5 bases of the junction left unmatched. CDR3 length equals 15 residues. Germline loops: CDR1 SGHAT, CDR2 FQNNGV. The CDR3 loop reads CASRGLAGEKNIQYF. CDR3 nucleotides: TGTGCCAGCCGCGGACTAGCGGGGGAGAAAAACATTCAGTACTTC.

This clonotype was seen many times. CDR3 DNA: TGCAGTGAGTGGGGCCCCAATGAGCAGTTCTTC. Its translation: CSEWGPNEQFF. This rearrangement joins TRBV20-1 to TRBJ2-1; weak D call: TRBD1 (5 bases). Deletions cut 7 bases from V and 6 bases from J, with 10 bases between. Germline loops: CDR1 DFQATT, CDR2 SNEGSKA (reference sequence). The CDR3 totals 11 residues.

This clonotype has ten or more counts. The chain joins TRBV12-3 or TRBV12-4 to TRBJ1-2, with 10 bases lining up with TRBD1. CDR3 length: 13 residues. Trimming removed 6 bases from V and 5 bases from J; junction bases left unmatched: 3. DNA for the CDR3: TGTGCCAGCAGGCCGGACAGGGGGTATGGCTACACCTTC. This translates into CASRPDRGYGYTF.

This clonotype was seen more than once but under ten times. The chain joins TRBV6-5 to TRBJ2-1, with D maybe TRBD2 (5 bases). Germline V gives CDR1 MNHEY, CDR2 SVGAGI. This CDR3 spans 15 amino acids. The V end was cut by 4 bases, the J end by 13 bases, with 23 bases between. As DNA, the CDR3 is TGTGCCAGCAGTTCCACCGGCCGGGGAAGAGACCGACAGTTCTTC. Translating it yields CASSSTGRGRDRQFF.

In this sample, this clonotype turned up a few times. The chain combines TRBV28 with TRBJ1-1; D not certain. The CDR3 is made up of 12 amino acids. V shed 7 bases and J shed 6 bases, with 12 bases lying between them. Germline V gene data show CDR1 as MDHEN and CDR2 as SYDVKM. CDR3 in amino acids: CASTSSLAEAFF. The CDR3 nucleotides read TGTGCCAGCACCTCCTCGTTAGCTGAAGCTTTCTTT.

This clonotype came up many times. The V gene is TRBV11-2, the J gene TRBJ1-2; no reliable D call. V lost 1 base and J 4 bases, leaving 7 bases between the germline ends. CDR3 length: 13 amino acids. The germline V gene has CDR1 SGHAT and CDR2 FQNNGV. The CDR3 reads CASSLGLGYGYTF. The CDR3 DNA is TGTGCCAGCAGCTTAGGTCTAGGCTATGGCTACACCTTC.

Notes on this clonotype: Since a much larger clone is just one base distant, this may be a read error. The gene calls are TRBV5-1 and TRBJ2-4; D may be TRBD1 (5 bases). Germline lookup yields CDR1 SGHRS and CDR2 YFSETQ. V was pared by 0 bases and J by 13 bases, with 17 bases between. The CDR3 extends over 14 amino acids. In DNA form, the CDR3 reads TGCGCCAGCAGCTTGGTTAGGACAAGGGGCATCCAGTACTTC. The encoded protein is CASSLVRTRGIQYF.

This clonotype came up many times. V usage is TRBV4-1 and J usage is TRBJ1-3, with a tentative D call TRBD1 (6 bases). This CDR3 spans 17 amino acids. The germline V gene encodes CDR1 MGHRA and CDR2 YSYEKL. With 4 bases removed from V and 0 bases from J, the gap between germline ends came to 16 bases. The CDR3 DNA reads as TGCGCCAGCAGCCGGCAGGGGATAGCTCTCTCTGGAAACACCATATATTTT. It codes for CASSRQGIALSGNTIYF.

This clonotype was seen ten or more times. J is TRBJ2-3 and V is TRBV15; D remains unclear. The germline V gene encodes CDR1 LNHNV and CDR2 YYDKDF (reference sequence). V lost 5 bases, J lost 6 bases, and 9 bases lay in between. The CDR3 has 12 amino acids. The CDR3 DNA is TGTGCCACCAGCGGTGCTGCGGATACGCAGTATTTT. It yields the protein CATSGAADTQYF. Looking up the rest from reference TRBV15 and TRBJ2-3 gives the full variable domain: DAMVIQNPRYQVTQFGKPVTLSCSQTLNHNVMYWYQQKSSQAPKLLFHYYDKDFNNEADTPDNFQSRRPNTSFCFLDIRSPGLGDTAMYLCATSGAADTQYFGPGTRLTVL.

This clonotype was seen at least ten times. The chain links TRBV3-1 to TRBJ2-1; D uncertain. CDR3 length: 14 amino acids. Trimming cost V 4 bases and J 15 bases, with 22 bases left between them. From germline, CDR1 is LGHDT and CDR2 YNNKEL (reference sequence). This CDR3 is CASSPFSRPDFWFF. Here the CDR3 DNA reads TGTGCCAGCAGCCCATTTTCCAGGCCCGACTTTTGGTTCTTC.

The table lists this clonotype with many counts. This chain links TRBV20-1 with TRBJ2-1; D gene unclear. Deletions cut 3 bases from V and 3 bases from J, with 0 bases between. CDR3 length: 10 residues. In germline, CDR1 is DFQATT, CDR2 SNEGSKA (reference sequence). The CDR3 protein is CSASYNEQFF. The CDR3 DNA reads TGCAGTGCTAGCTACAATGAGCAGTTCTTC.

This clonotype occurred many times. The CDR3 DNA reads TGTGCCACCACCGTGGGCACAGATACGCAGTATTTT. It yields the protein CATTVGTDTQYF. The rearrangement links TRBV10-3 to TRBJ2-3, with no clear D. Germline V gene sequence: CDR1 ENHRY, CDR2 SYGVKD. V lost 10 bases, J lost 1 base, and 9 bases lay in between. This CDR3 is 12 amino acids long.

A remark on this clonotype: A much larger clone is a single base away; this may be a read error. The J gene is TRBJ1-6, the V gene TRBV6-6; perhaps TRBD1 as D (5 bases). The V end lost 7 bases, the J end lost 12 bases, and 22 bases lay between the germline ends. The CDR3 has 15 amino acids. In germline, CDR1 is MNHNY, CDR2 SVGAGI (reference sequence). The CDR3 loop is CASNTLSGAGLPLHF. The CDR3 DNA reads TGTGCCAGCAACACTCTCTCTGGGGCAGGGTTACCCCTCCACTTT.